This T cell receptor (beta chain) was profiled in a study of cytomegalovirus exposure and HLA in healthy donors. The PCR made use of 60 Vbeta and 13 Jbeta primers. Method: immunoSEQ multiplex PCR; TCRdb's copy keeps in-frame clones and lacks some. The data contain tens of thousands of clones, approximately 80% of them singletons. The germline V and J ends were trimmed by 7 bases and 2 bases, with 22 bases remaining between them. CDR1 MNHEY and CDR2 SMNVEV come from the germline V gene (reference sequence). This CDR3 is built from 17 residues. The rearrangement joins TRBV27 to TRBJ2-3, with D possibly matching TRBD1 (5 bases). Input material: PBMCs. The receptor's source is a man in his forties in good health and CMV-seronegative. In DNA, the CDR3 is TGTGCCAGCACGCGGTATGGATTCAGTGGGGCCACAGATACGCAGTATTTT. Translated, it gives CASTRYGFSGATDTQYF.